The 25 T cell receptor beta chains in this list originate from one sample, sequenced in a study of memory CD4+ T cells and cytomegalovirus serostatus. The sort gate was single viable CD3+CD4+CD8-CD45RO+ cells for memory CD4+ T cells. The repertoire was sequenced with immunoSEQ multiplex PCR; TCRdb's copy has only in-frame clones and lacks some. The sample shows tens of thousands of clones, 60% to 80% of them seen only once. The specimen was memory CD4+ T cells from blood. These receptors were taken from an adult in good health and CMV-seropositive.

The chain links TRBV19 to TRBJ1-4; D uncertain. V lost 5 bases and J lost 8, with 15 bases in between. The CDR3 covers 14 residues. Germline values: CDR1 LNHDA, CDR2 SQIVND (reference sequence). The CDR3 nucleotides read TGTGCCAGTAGTCATGTCTCGGGTAGGGAAAAACTGTTTTTT. Translation: CASSHVSGREKLFF.

The chain couples TRBV19 to TRBJ1-2; D perhaps matches TRBD1 (5 bases). Per germline, CDR1 LNHDA and CDR2 SQIVND (reference sequence). The V end lost 6 bases, the J end lost 5 bases, and 10 bases lay between the germline ends. The CDR3 totals 12 residues. CDR3 amino acids: CASSHRRYGYTF. The CDR3 DNA follows: TGTGCCAGTAGCCACAGGCGGTATGGCTACACCTTC. The full variable domain, its missing parts supplied by reference TRBV19 and TRBJ1-2, is DGGITQSPKYLFRKEGQNVTLSCEQNLNHDAMYWYRQDPGQGLRLIYYSQIVNDFQKGDIAEGYSVSREKKESFPLTVTSAQKNPTAFYLCASSHRRYGYTFGSGTRLTVV.

The chain employs TRBV9 and TRBJ2-5, with 8 positions matching TRBD1. V lost 4 bases to trimming and J lost 5 bases; unmatched junction nucleotides: 4. The germline V gene encodes CDR1 SGDLS and CDR2 YYNGEE. This CDR3 is 13 amino acids long. This CDR3 is CASSLRTGETQYF. The CDR3 DNA follows: TGTGCCAGCAGCCTCCGGACAGGGGAGACCCAGTACTTC.

The V gene is TRBV7-2, the J gene TRBJ2-3, with D possibly TRBD2 on 5 matching bases. Germline lookup yields CDR1 SGHTA and CDR2 FQGNSA. The CDR3 covers 15 residues. Trimming took off 2 bases at V and 5 bases at J, with 14 bases between the two ends. CDR3 amino acids: CASSLNLLGQDTQYF. DNA of the CDR3: TGTGCCAGCAGCTTAAACCTACTAGGGCAAGATACGCAGTATTTT.

About this clone: The sample has other DNA sequences that encode this CDR3 too. V and J are TRBV6-5 and TRBJ1-5; unclear D gene. With 2 bases removed from V and 1 base from J, the gap between germline ends came to 6 bases. The CDR3 runs to 14 residues. Looked up from germline, CDR1 is MNHEY and CDR2 is SVGAGI. CDR3 amino acids: CASSYRASNQPQHF. CDR3 DNA sequence: TGTGCCAGCAGTTACAGGGCCAGCAATCAGCCCCAGCATTTT.

The chain uses TRBV5-1 and TRBJ1-6, with D hard to call. In germline, CDR1 is SGHRS, CDR2 YFSETQ. The CDR3 is made up of 16 amino acids. The V end lost 0 bases, the J end lost 6 bases, and 13 bases lay between the germline ends. CDR3 region: CASSLDRTVTNSPLHF. The CDR3 DNA is TGCGCCAGCAGCTTGGACCGAACAGTAACTAATTCACCCCTCCACTTT.

V usage is TRBV7-2 and J usage is TRBJ1-2; TRBD1 agrees at 12 bases. Germline V CDR1 and CDR2: SGHTA, FQGNSA. With 2 bases clipped from V and 3 bases from J, the junction kept 13 bases outside the gene matches. The CDR3 loop spans 19 amino acids. CDR3 sequence: CASSLRPPGQGALDYGYTF. DNA for the CDR3: TGTGCCAGCAGCTTACGCCCTCCGGGACAGGGGGCTCTGGACTATGGCTACACCTTC.

The rearrangement joins TRBV28 to TRBJ1-2, with 12 bases identical to TRBD1. The CDR3 contains 15 residues. V gave up 5 bases and J gave up 6 bases; unmatched junction bases: 7. Germline CDR1 is MDHEN and CDR2 is SYDVKM. CDR3 loop: CASSPGTGGIHGYTF. CDR3 coding DNA: TGTGCCAGCAGTCCCGGGACAGGGGGCATCCATGGCTACACCTTC.

The chain has TRBV25-1 and TRBJ1-2; D perhaps matches TRBD1 (6 bases). This CDR3 region has 15 residues. V lost 8 bases to trimming and J lost 6 bases, with 22 bases between them. Germline lookup yields CDR1 MGHDK and CDR2 SYGVNS. CDR3 sequence: CASSLTETGVNGYTF. The CDR3 DNA follows: TGTGCCAGCTCGTTGACCGAGACAGGAGTAAATGGCTACACCTTC.

V and J are TRBV6-6 and TRBJ1-2, with a weak D call TRBD1 (5 bases). The CDR3 runs 15 residues. V was clipped by 0 bases and J by 2 bases, with 10 bases between them. Germline CDR1 and CDR2: MNHNY and SVGAGI (reference sequence). The CDR3 sequence is CASSYSGAGNYGYTF. CDR3 nucleotides: TGTGCCAGCAGTTACTCAGGGGCGGGAAACTATGGCTACACCTTC.

This clone showed up just a few times. The V and J genes are TRBV7-3 and TRBJ1-1; the D gene is possibly TRBD1 (6 bases). This CDR3 is built from 13 residues. The V end was cut by 1 base, the J end by 7 bases, with 10 bases between. Germline V gene lookup returns CDR1 SGHTA and CDR2 FQGTGA. Here the CDR3 reads CASSLIRGVEAFF. The CDR3 DNA reads as TGTGCCAGCAGCTTAATAAGGGGGGTTGAAGCTTTCTTT.

The chain combines TRBV5-1 with TRBJ1-2; no clear D gene. Germline V gives CDR1 SGHRS, CDR2 YFSETQ. There are 15 residues in the CDR3. Trimming stripped 2 bases from V and 1 base from J, with 12 bases between. In DNA, the CDR3 is TGCGCCAGCAGCTTAAATCTCGGGTATAACTATGGCTACACCTTC. As protein: CASSLNLGYNYGYTF.

The chain has TRBV2 and TRBJ1-1; D unclear. Trimming shortened V by 6 bases and J by 6 bases, and 11 bases separated the two germline ends. The CDR3 spans 12 residues. Germline CDR1 is SNHLY and CDR2 is FYNNEI. CDR3 nucleotides: TGTGCCAGCAGCTGGTCGGGGTCTGAAGCTTTCTTT. This encodes CASSWSGSEAFF.

This clone was counted a single time. The V and J genes are TRBV7-9 and TRBJ1-4; D is undetermined. CDR1 and CDR2 from the germline V gene are SEHNR and FQNEAQ (reference sequence). Deletions cut 1 base from V and 1 base from J, with 7 bases between. The CDR3 has 15 residues. The CDR3 DNA sequence: TGTGCCAGCAGCTTAGGATCCCTAACTAATGAAAAACTGTTTTTT. Translated: CASSLGSLTNEKLFF.

The CDR3 protein is CASSLLRERETQYF. The CDR3 DNA reads as TGCGCCAGCAGCTTGCTCAGAGAGAGGGAGACCCAGTACTTC. The genes are TRBV5-1 and TRBJ2-5; unclear D gene. The CDR3 is made up of 14 amino acids. Per germline, CDR1 SGHRS and CDR2 YFSETQ. Trimming removed 1 base from V and 5 bases from J, with 12 bases in between.

This clone was counted only a few times. This rearrangement joins TRBV11-2 to TRBJ1-2; D ambiguous. Germline assignment: CDR1 SGHAT and CDR2 FQNNGV. The CDR3 is 13 amino acids. The V end was cut by 5 bases, the J end by 8 bases, with 15 bases between. In DNA, the CDR3 is TGTGCCAGCAGCCTCACATTGGGTGGGGGCTACACCTTC. Its translation is CASSLTLGGGYTF.

This clone was seen a handful of times. The chain joins TRBV28 to TRBJ1-1; no firm D call. CDR1 MDHEN and CDR2 SYDVKM come from the germline V gene. V lost 7 bases and J 3 bases, leaving 15 bases between the germline ends. There are 14 residues in the CDR3. The CDR3 region is CASNGRARDTEAFF. CDR3 bases: TGTGCCAGCAACGGTCGGGCCCGGGACACTGAAGCTTTCTTT.

The J gene is TRBJ1-1, the V gene TRBV6-4, with D maybe TRBD1 (6 bases). Trimming left V 0 bases short and J 4 bases short, with 9 bases between. From germline, CDR1 is MRHNA and CDR2 SNTAGT. The CDR3 loop spans 14 amino acids. As DNA, the CDR3 is TGTGCCAGCAGTGACTCAGACAGGAGCACTGAAGCTTTCTTT. Translating it yields CASSDSDRSTEAFF.

The chain links TRBV5-8 to TRBJ1-1; 9 bases agree with TRBD1. The CDR3 extends over 16 amino acids. The V and J ends lost 4 bases and 5 bases, in that order; junction bases with no gene match: 12. In germline, CDR1 is SGHTS, CDR2 YDEGEE. DNA for the CDR3: TGTGCCAGCAGCCGCAACTTGGGGACAGGGAGTACTGAAGCTTTCTTT. This codes for CASSRNLGTGSTEAFF.

The rearrangement joins TRBV6-5 to TRBJ1-2; TRBD1 is a possible D gene (6 bases). CDR1 is MNHEY, CDR2 SVGAGI, per germline. The CDR3 has 15 amino acids. V was cut by 1 base and J by 1 base, with 10 bases left in between. CDR3 loop: CASSYLGQSNYGYTF. The CDR3 DNA is TGTGCCAGCAGTTACTTAGGACAGAGTAACTATGGCTACACCTTC.

The chain combines TRBV4-1 with TRBJ2-6; 7 bases align to TRBD1. CDR3 length equals 16 residues. V was clipped by 3 bases and J by 0 bases; unmatched bases: 2. Germline CDR1 MGHRA, CDR2 YSYEKL. In DNA, the CDR3 is TGCGCCAGCAGCCACCCAGGGGGCTCTGGGGCCAACGTCCTGACTTTC. Translation: CASSHPGGSGANVLTF.

Details on this clone: The same CDR3 can be traced to other DNA sequences in this sample. The J gene is TRBJ1-1, the V gene TRBV5-1; D gene uncertain. Trimming stripped 1 base from V and 2 bases from J, with 6 bases between. Germline V gene data show CDR1 as SGHRS and CDR2 as YFSETQ. The CDR3 length is 13 residues. CDR3 coding DNA: TGCGCCAGCAGCTTGTTACAAAACACTGAAGCTTTCTTT. It codes for CASSLLQNTEAFF.

This chain joins TRBV6-5 and TRBJ2-7; 8 nucleotides line up with TRBD2. Germline CDR1 is MNHEY and CDR2 is SVGAGI. The CDR3 totals 16 residues. J lost 7 bases, V lost 0 bases, and 11 bases had no gene match. The CDR3 nucleotides read TGTGCCAGCAGTTACTCGATTCCTAGCGGGTATGGGGAGCAGTACTTC. Amino acid sequence: CASSYSIPSGYGEQYF.

The CDR3 DNA reads TGTGCCAGCAGTTTATCAGGTCGATCCTACGAGCAGTACTTC. Amino acids: CASSLSGRSYEQYF. The chain recombines TRBV27 with TRBJ2-7; D unresolved. This CDR3 has 14 residues. Trimming took off 0 bases at V and 1 base at J, with 7 bases between the two ends. Looked up from germline, CDR1 is MNHEY and CDR2 is SMNVEV (reference sequence).

This chain uses TRBV28 with TRBJ2-2; 8 bases map to TRBD1. Per the germline V gene, CDR1 is MDHEN and CDR2 is SYDVKM. The CDR3 has 16 residues. J lost 6 bases, V lost 3 bases, and 9 bases had no gene match. The CDR3 here is CASSFSPTGEPGELFF. The CDR3 DNA reads TGTGCCAGCAGTTTTTCGCCGACAGGGGAGCCCGGGGAGCTGTTTTTT.